This paragraph covers one TCR beta chain sequence. These data originate in a study of HIV-infected patients and healthy controls. Germline values: CDR1 SGHDT, CDR2 YYEEEE. This CDR3 is 14 amino acids long. Trimming took off 1 base at V and 2 bases at J, with 10 bases between the two ends. TCRdb re-derived calls from the 5' RACE reads in MiXCR, one entry per CDR3 protein. The sample has 60,000 to 75,000 distinct CDR3 sequences; less than 20% are singletons. Sample: CD4+ T cells from blood. The chain uses TRBV5-6 and TRBJ2-7; TRBD2 is a possible D gene (6 bases). This receptor was taken from a human donor in good health. The DNA of the CDR3 is TGTGCCAGCAGCTTGAGTCCTAGCGCCTACGAGCAGTACTTC. The encoded protein is CASSLSPSAYEQYF.